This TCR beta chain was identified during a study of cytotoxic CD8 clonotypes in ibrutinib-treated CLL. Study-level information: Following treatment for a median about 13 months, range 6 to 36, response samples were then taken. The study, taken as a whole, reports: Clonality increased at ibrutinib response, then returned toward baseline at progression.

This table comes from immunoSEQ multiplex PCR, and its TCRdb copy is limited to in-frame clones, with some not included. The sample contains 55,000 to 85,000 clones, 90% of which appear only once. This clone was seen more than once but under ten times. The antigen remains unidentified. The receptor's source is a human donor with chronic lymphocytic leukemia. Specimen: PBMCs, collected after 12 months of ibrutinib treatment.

CDR3 bases: TGTGCCAGCAGCACACGACAGGGACAAGAAGCTTTCTTT. It encodes CASSTRQGQEAFF. The chain links TRBV7-8 to TRBJ1-1, with 7 bases that match TRBD1. The CDR3 extends over 13 amino acids. V dropped 5 bases and J dropped 8; count of bases not matched to a gene: 8. Germline-derived CDR1 and CDR2 are SGHVS and FQNEAQ.